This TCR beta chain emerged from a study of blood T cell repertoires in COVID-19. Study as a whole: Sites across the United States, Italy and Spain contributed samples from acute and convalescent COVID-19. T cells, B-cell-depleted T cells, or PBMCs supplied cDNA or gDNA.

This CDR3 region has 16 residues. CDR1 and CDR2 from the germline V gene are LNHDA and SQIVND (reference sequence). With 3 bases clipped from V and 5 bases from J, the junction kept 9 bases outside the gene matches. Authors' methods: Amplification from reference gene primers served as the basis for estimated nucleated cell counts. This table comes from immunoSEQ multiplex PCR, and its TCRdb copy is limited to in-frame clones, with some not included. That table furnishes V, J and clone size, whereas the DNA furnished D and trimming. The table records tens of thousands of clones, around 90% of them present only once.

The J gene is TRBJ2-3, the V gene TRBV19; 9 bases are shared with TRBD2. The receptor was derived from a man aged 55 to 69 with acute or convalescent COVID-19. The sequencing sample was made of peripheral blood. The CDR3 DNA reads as TGTGCCAGTAGTATTCGCGGGGGGGCAAAGAAAGATACGCAGTATTTT. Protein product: CASSIRGGAKKDTQYF.